This T cell receptor beta chain was captured in a study of metastatic and nonmetastatic thyroid tumors. Study summary: Repertoires from malignant and benign thyroid patients were compared across blood and tumor or nodule tissue.

No treatment had been given to any patient before thyroid surgery. In the original processing: The study built a papillary thyroid cancer distant-metastasis classifier from CDR3 differences across clinicopathological groups. TCRdb called clones again from the PCR reads with MiXCR. In this record, the V and J calls reflect TCRdb's handling and not the investigators' own analysis. The profile covers under 6,000 clones, with over 30% appearing a single time and around a fifth taken by the ten largest. This clone is labeled medium-sized. Antigen unknown. Broader study findings: Significantly higher TCR beta diversity was reportedly seen in malignant thyroid tumors than benign nodules, in blood and tumor.

Looked up from germline, CDR1 is SGHAT and CDR2 is FQNNGV. This CDR3 spans 13 amino acids. Trimming removed 5 bases from V and 7 bases from J, with 15 bases in between. The TCR sequence derives from a female donor with papillary thyroid cancer or a benign thyroid nodule (not recorded which). Some clones in this sample may be carry-over from other donors' samples. The sequenced sample was adjacent normal tissue. V is TRBV11-2 and J is TRBJ2-7; the D is unclear. The CDR3 loop reads CASSTTFGTEQYF. In DNA, the CDR3 is TGTGCCAGCAGCACTACTTTCGGTACGGAGCAGTACTTC.